Listed below are T cell receptor beta chains from one sample, sequenced in a study of radiation and T cells in renal cell carcinoma. Sequenced by immunoSEQ multiplex PCR; TCRdb stores in-frame clones only, minus some. The table lists 140,000 to 150,000 clones, approximately 86% of them singletons. The sample here was blood, taken from a patient whose treatment included radiotherapy and nephrectomy. These receptors all stem from a woman in her forties or fifties with renal cell carcinoma. CDR3s include the opening cysteine and the closing phenylalanine or tryptophan. A D gene is named only where the DNA matches it firmly.

TRBD1	TRBV5-1	TRBJ1-5	CASSQGQGRGQPQHF
NA	TRBV10-3	TRBJ1-1	CAIRGARGDSTEAFF
TRBD2	TRBV7-2	TRBJ2-5	CASSLEAGLAEGETQYF
TRBD1	TRBV29-1	TRBJ2-3	CSDRQGSTDTQYF
TRBD1	TRBV25-1	TRBJ1-2	CASSEGTGGLGYTF
TRBD1	TRBV2	TRBJ1-3	CASSDVTGSLSGNTIYF
NA	TRBV5-1	TRBJ2-7	CASSRGRDTGSYEQYF
TRBD1	TRBV28	TRBJ1-5	CASSSPGTGPEQPQHF
TRBD1	TRBV30	TRBJ2-6	CAQARDRVSTGANVLTF
NA	TRBV9	TRBJ2-3	CASSETRRTDTQYF
TRBD1	TRBV2	TRBJ1-5	CASALGTGGGQPQHF
TRBD1	TRBV7-2	TRBJ2-6	CASSLATGNSGANVLTF